The clone carrying this T cell receptor beta chain was found many times. Its antigen remains unknown. From germline, CDR1 is MNHNS and CDR2 SASEGT. The germline V and J ends were trimmed by 6 bases and 0 bases, with 12 bases remaining between them. This CDR3 has 15 residues. The sample originates from a study of T cells in Graves' hyperthyroidism and ophthalmopathy. Overall study findings and caveats: Among thyroid clonotypes expanded above 0.001, most also appeared in blood.

Amplification of TCR beta CDR3 regions was performed using RNA transcripts as template. The TCR CDR3 was amplified in a first-round RT-PCR using the HTBI primer set. TCRdb itself ran the multiplex PCR reads through MiXCR, one entry per CDR3 protein. This sample has fewer than 110,000 distinct CDR3 sequences, with more than 15% found just once. The TCR originated in a woman in her fifties or sixties with Graves' hyperthyroidism. The sequencing sample was made of blood. The chain recombines TRBV6-1 with TRBJ1-3; no firm D call. In nucleotides, the CDR3 is TGTGCCAGCAGCGACGGCGGGAGCTCTGGAAACACCATATATTTT. It encodes CASSDGGSSGNTIYF.